What follows are 28 T cell receptor beta chains derived from one specimen sequenced in a study of Ad26.COV2.S vaccination and SARS-CoV-2 variants. Indicated treatment: about 20 received Ad26.COV2.S at low or high dose, single or two shots; roughly five received placebo; per-sample allocation not given. Collection of the samples took place on day 63 after the first injection of vaccine or placebo. Generated by immunoSEQ multiplex PCR, the TCRdb table keeps only in-frame clones and is missing some. Here the sample spans about 480,000 clones, roughly 89% being singletons. Sequenced here: peripheral blood, sampled in a trial of Ad26.COV2.S vaccine versus placebo. The receptors here all came from a person between 18 and 59 years old who received the Ad26.COV2.S COVID-19 vaccine or a placebo.

The rearrangement uses TRBV4-3 and TRBJ2-1, with D hard to call. V lost 4 bases and J 5 bases, leaving 15 bases between the germline ends. The germline V gene has CDR1 LGHNA and CDR2 YSLEER. The CDR3 has 15 residues. CDR3 sequence (DNA): TGCGCCAGCAGCCTCTCTACCTTGAGGAACAATGAGCAGTTCTTC. Protein sequence: CASSLSTLRNNEQFF.

This clone has just one count. The chain joins TRBV29-1 to TRBJ1-2; TRBD1 agrees at 10 bases. This CDR3 is 15 amino acids long. Germline loops: CDR1 SQVTM, CDR2 ANQGSEA. V shed 4 bases and J 6 bases; nucleotides not matched to a gene: 11. CDR3 in amino acids: CSVVGTGVERDGYTF. The CDR3 bases are TGCAGCGTTGTAGGGACAGGGGTTGAGAGGGATGGCTACACCTTC.

This chain connects TRBV9 to TRBJ1-1, with a tentative D call TRBD1 (6 bases). V lost 3 bases and J 2 bases, leaving 11 bases between the germline ends. Germline loops: CDR1 SGDLS, CDR2 YYNGEE. This CDR3 region has 14 residues. The chain's CDR3 is CASSEQGRNTEAFF. CDR3 DNA: TGTGCCAGCAGCGAACAGGGAAGAAACACTGAAGCTTTCTTT.

The J gene is TRBJ2-1, the V gene TRBV2; 8 bases line up with TRBD1. J lost 4 bases, V lost 6 bases, and 8 bases had no gene match. Germline lookup yields CDR1 SNHLY and CDR2 FYNNEI. The CDR3 covers 15 residues. In DNA, the CDR3 is TGTGCCAGCAGAATGAGGACAGGGATATACAATGAGCAGTTCTTC. It encodes CASRMRTGIYNEQFF.

This clone showed up just a few times. The chain is built from TRBV5-6 and TRBJ1-1; D is uncertain. The ends were cut back, 6 bases at V and 1 base at J, with 7 bases in the middle. Germline CDR1 reads SGHDT; CDR2 reads YYEEEE. The CDR3 is 12 amino acids. This CDR3 is CASMRSNTEAFF. In DNA form, the CDR3 reads TGTGCCAGCATGAGATCGAACACTGAAGCTTTCTTT. Full variable domain (remainder filled in from reference TRBV5-6 and TRBJ1-1): DAGVTQSPTHLIKTRGQQVTLRCSPKSGHDTVSWYQQALGQGPQFIFQYYEEEERQRGNFPDRFSGHQFPNYSSELNVNALLLGDSALYLCASMRSNTEAFFGQGTRLTVV.

The chain links TRBV15 to TRBJ1-6; D perhaps matches TRBD1 (5 bases). Trimming removed 1 base from V and 9 bases from J, with 13 bases in between. The CDR3 extends over 15 amino acids. The germline V gene has CDR1 LNHNV and CDR2 YYDKDF (reference sequence). CDR3 in amino acids: CATSRVHSQGSPLHF. The CDR3, as DNA: TGTGCCACCAGCAGAGTCCACAGCCAGGGTTCACCCCTCCACTTT.

The CDR3 sequence is CASSFHTRDRVRGSYEQYF. The DNA for the CDR3 is TGTGCCAGCAGTTTCCATACCCGGGACAGGGTTCGGGGCTCCTACGAGCAGTACTTC. This chain connects TRBV6-2 or TRBV6-3 to TRBJ2-7; 9 nucleotides agree with TRBD1. This CDR3 has 19 residues. Germline V gene lookup returns CDR1 MNHEY and CDR2 SVGEGT. The V and J ends lost 4 bases and 0 bases, in that order; junction bases with no gene match: 16.

The chain recombines TRBV5-8 with TRBJ1-5; maybe TRBD1 (6 bases). This CDR3 contains 17 residues. Per germline, CDR1 SGHTS and CDR2 YDEGEE. The V end lost 0 bases, the J end lost 0 bases, and 13 bases lay between the germline ends. CDR3: CASSLGSGASSNQPQHF. CDR3 in DNA: TGTGCCAGCAGCTTGGGGTCGGGGGCCTCTAGCAATCAGCCCCAGCATTTT. Using reference TRBV5-8 and TRBJ1-5 for the parts outside the CDR3, the full variable domain is EAGVTQSPTHLIKTRGQQATLRCSPISGHTSVYWYQQALGLGLQFLLWYDEGEERNRGNFPPRFSGRQFPNYSSELNVNALELEDSALYLCASSLGSGASSNQPQHFGDGTRLSIL.

The chain couples TRBV19 to TRBJ2-3; D is undetermined. CDR3 size: 15 residues. Germline V lookup: CDR1 LNHDA, CDR2 SQIVND (reference sequence). The V end lost 3 bases, the J end lost 3 bases, and 13 bases lay between the germline ends. CDR3: CASSMVAAETDTQYF. The CDR3 DNA reads TGTGCCAGTAGTATGGTGGCGGCTGAGACAGATACGCAGTATTTT.

This sequence joins TRBV11-1 and TRBJ2-1, with a weak D call TRBD2 (6 bases). The V gene lost 1 base and the J gene lost 4 bases, with 14 bases spanning the gap. The CDR3 is 16 amino acids. Germline CDR1 and CDR2: SGHAT and FQDESV (reference sequence). The CDR3, as DNA: TGTGCCAGCAGCTTAGTGGGGGGACTTAAATACAATGAGCAGTTCTTC. It is translated as CASSLVGGLKYNEQFF.

The chain has TRBV5-4 and TRBJ1-4; 7 bases match TRBD1. The CDR3 has 19 residues. The V gene's germline CDR1 is SGHNT and CDR2 YYREEE (reference sequence). V dropped 0 bases and J dropped 3; count of bases not matched to a gene: 14. CDR3 protein: CASSLGYGQAGTPNEKLFF. In DNA form, the CDR3 reads TGTGCCAGCAGCTTGGGTTATGGACAGGCCGGCACCCCTAATGAAAAACTGTTTTTT.

This clone was seen only once. Other DNA sequences of this sample code for an identical CDR3. The chain recombines TRBV7-2 with TRBJ1-1; 8 bases are shared with TRBD1. The ends lost 5 bases at V and 4 bases at J; junction bases unmatched: 3. Per the germline V gene, CDR1 is SGHTA and CDR2 is FQGNSA. The CDR3 consists of 13 residues. For the CDR3, the DNA is TGTGCCAGCAGCCTGGACAGGGTCACTGAAGCTTTCTTT. Translation: CASSLDRVTEAFF.

In DNA form, the CDR3 reads TGTGCCAGCACCCCCGGAGGGAGCGAAACTTTCACAGATACGCAGTATTTT. It yields the protein CASTPGGSETFTDTQYF. The chain has TRBV11-2 and TRBJ2-3, with D possibly being TRBD2 (6 bases). The CDR3 consists of 17 residues. The V end was cut by 7 bases, the J end by 2 bases, with 22 bases between. Germline CDR1 and CDR2: SGHAT and FQNNGV. Using reference TRBV11-2 and TRBJ2-3 for the parts outside the CDR3, the full variable domain is EAGVAQSPRYKIIEKRQSVAFWCNPISGHATLYWYQQILGQGPKLLIQFQNNGVVDDSQLPKDRFSAERLKGVDSTLKIQPAKLEDSAVYLCASTPGGSETFTDTQYFGPGTRLTVL.

The CDR3 here is CATQPQLNTGELFF. The CDR3 nucleotides read TGTGCCACCCAACCGCAGCTTAACACCGGGGAGCTGTTTTTT. The rearrangement uses TRBV24-1 and TRBJ2-2; D is undetermined. Germline CDR1 is KGHDR and CDR2 is SFDVKD. The CDR3 spans 14 residues. The V gene lost 9 bases and the J gene lost 2 bases, with 12 bases spanning the gap.

The V gene is TRBV9, the J gene TRBJ2-1; TRBD2 agrees at 7 bases. The length of the CDR3 is 18 residues. The V segment lost 1 base and the J segment 1 base; nucleotides outside the gene matches: 11. Germline V gene data show CDR1 as SGDLS and CDR2 as YYNGEE. CDR3 sequence (DNA): TGTGCCAGCAGCGTAACGGGAGGTGGGAGATTATCCTACAATGAGCAGTTCTTC. It translates to CASSVTGGGRLSYNEQFF.

The chain links TRBV30 to TRBJ2-1; the D gene could be TRBD1 or TRBD2 (5 bases each). This CDR3 is built from 14 residues. The germline V and J ends were trimmed by 2 bases and 5 bases, with 13 bases remaining between them. CDR1 and CDR2 (germline): GTSNPN, SVGIG (reference sequence). The CDR3 reads CAWSLGVPNNEQFF. The CDR3 DNA sequence: TGTGCCTGGAGTTTGGGGGTCCCCAACAATGAGCAGTTCTTC.

The chain couples TRBV5-1 to TRBJ2-7; TRBD1 matches at 11 bases. The CDR3 has 15 residues. Germline V lookup: CDR1 SGHRS, CDR2 YFSETQ. V lost 4 bases to trimming and J lost 4 bases; unmatched junction nucleotides: 7. In DNA, the CDR3 is TGCGCCAGCAGCATCCGGACAGGGGGCTTTTACGAGCAGTACTTC. Amino acids: CASSIRTGGFYEQYF.

The CDR3 loop reads CASSSGGRNEQFF. CDR3 nucleotide sequence: TGTGCCAGCAGTTCAGGGGGCCGCAATGAGCAGTTCTTC. The gene calls are TRBV12-3 or TRBV12-4 and TRBJ2-1; 8 nucleotides agree with TRBD1. CDR3 length: 13 amino acids. V lost 4 bases to trimming and J lost 6 bases; unmatched junction nucleotides: 2.

The gene calls are TRBV9 and TRBJ2-7; weak D call: TRBD1 (6 bases). The CDR3 covers 14 residues. CDR1 and CDR2 (germline): SGDLS, YYNGEE. V was trimmed by 0 bases and J by 7 bases, leaving 14 bases between them. Written as DNA, the CDR3 is TGTGCCAGCAGCGTAGGCACAGGGTCTGATGAGCAGTACTTC. The encoded protein is CASSVGTGSDEQYF.

This chain links TRBV29-1 with TRBJ2-7; 8 bases align to TRBD1. Germline-derived CDR1 and CDR2 are SQVTM and ANQGSEA. The CDR3 spans 13 residues. Trimming took 6 bases from V and 6 from J; bases not matched to a gene: 10. The CDR3: CSVASGQDGEQYF. The CDR3 nucleotides are TGCAGCGTCGCCTCGGGACAGGACGGCGAGCAGTACTTC.

The rearrangement links TRBV5-1 to TRBJ2-6; no firm D call. The CDR3 is 15 amino acids. Trimming cost V 7 bases and J 2 bases, with 13 bases left between them. CDR1 and CDR2 (germline): SGHRS, YFSETQ. CDR3 nucleotides: TGCGCCAGCGCCCACCCGGGTGCTGGGGCCAACGTCCTGACTTTC. It yields the protein CASAHPGAGANVLTF.

The chain recombines TRBV7-9 with TRBJ2-5, with D perhaps TRBD1 or TRBD2 (5 bases each). Germline lookup yields CDR1 SEHNR and CDR2 FQNEAQ (reference sequence). Trimming took off 5 bases at V and 7 bases at J, with 20 bases between the two ends. CDR3 length equals 15 residues. This chain's CDR3 is CASSKGQGAQWTQYF. CDR3 in DNA: TGTGCCAGCAGCAAGGGCCAGGGAGCCCAGTGGACCCAGTACTTC.

J is TRBJ2-1 and V is TRBV9, with 7 bases fitting TRBD1. The germline gives CDR1 SGDLS, CDR2 YYNGEE. V lost 4 bases, J lost 9 bases, and 10 bases stayed unmatched. There are 14 residues in the CDR3. The CDR3 region is CASSSGQVRGEQFF. The DNA of the CDR3 is TGTGCCAGCAGCTCTGGACAGGTCCGGGGTGAGCAGTTCTTC.

The chain employs TRBV29-1 and TRBJ1-2; no reliable D call. The CDR3 has 13 amino acids. V was clipped by 0 bases and J by 1 base, with 6 bases between them. In germline, CDR1 is SQVTM, CDR2 ANQGSEA. CDR3 in DNA: TGCAGCGTTGAAGAGGCCCTTAACTATGGCTACACCTTC. Translated: CSVEEALNYGYTF.

Remarks on this clone: This sample also contains other DNA sequences that code for the same CDR3. The chain recombines TRBV7-2 with TRBJ2-7, with no clear D. The CDR3 covers 11 residues. Germline V gene data show CDR1 as SGHTA and CDR2 as FQGNSA. V was cut by 1 base and J by 5 bases, with 3 bases left in between. Written as DNA, the CDR3 is TGTGCCAGCAGCTTAGTTAACGAGCAGTACTTC. This sequence encodes CASSLVNEQYF.

This chain joins TRBV4-2 and TRBJ1-6; D perhaps matches TRBD1 (5 bases). The CDR3 contains 16 residues. V shed 4 bases and J shed 0 bases, with 10 bases lying between them. Per the germline V gene, CDR1 is LGHNA and CDR2 is YNFKEQ. CDR3: CASSRGDSSYNSPLHF. The DNA for the CDR3 is TGTGCCAGCAGCCGAGGTGACAGCTCCTATAATTCACCCCTCCACTTT.

The V and J genes are TRBV15 and TRBJ2-2; D remains unclear. Germline V lookup: CDR1 LNHNV, CDR2 YYDKDF (reference sequence). The CDR3 has 14 residues. V lost 0 bases to trimming and J lost 7 bases, with 9 bases between them. The CDR3 nucleotides are TGTGCCACCAGCAGAGATGGTCTGGACGGGGAGCTGTTTTTT. Protein sequence: CATSRDGLDGELFF.

The rearrangement uses TRBV11-2 and TRBJ2-1; TRBD2 agrees at 7 bases. CDR3 size: 13 residues. CDR1 is SGHAT, CDR2 FQNNGV, per germline. Germline trimming cut 5 bases from V and 7 bases from J; bases unmatched to any gene: 5. CDR3 region: CASSPRTRNEQFF. CDR3 nucleotides: TGTGCCAGCAGCCCGCGGACTAGAAATGAGCAGTTCTTC.